This T cell receptor (beta chain) was observed in a study of cytomegalovirus exposure and HLA in healthy donors. Primers included in the PCR were 60 Vbeta and 13 Jbeta primers. This table comes from immunoSEQ multiplex PCR, and its TCRdb copy is limited to in-frame clones, with some not included. The repertoire includes more than 150,000 clones, 76% of them detected once, and under 3% sits in the top ten. The CDR3 is made up of 14 amino acids. CDR1 SQVTM and CDR2 ANQGSEA come from the germline V gene. J was trimmed by 1 base and V by 2 bases; bases with no gene match: 2. This receptor was taken from a woman in her 30s in good health and CMV-seropositive. Sequenced material: PBMCs. The chain joins TRBV29-1 to TRBJ2-3; 8 bases map to TRBD2. CDR3 amino acids: CSVERRGGTDTQYF. CDR3 coding DNA: TGCAGCGTTGAACGGCGGGGGGGCACAGATACGCAGTATTTT.